A single sample is the source of the 8 T cell receptor beta chains below, sequenced in a study of CD8 T cells in Susac syndrome. The RNA, roughly 0.5 to 1 ug, was put through reverse transcription using random hexamers. A single record per CDR3 protein comes from TCRdb applying MiXCR to the immunoSEQ multiplex PCR reads. The data contain 150,000 to 200,000 distinct CDR3 sequences, under 95% of them singletons. The sample consisted of CD4+ T cells from PBMCs. The source is a human donor with Susac syndrome.

The chain uses TRBV20-1 and TRBJ2-7, with D possibly TRBD2 on 5 matching bases. This CDR3 comprises 13 residues. The V gene lost 3 bases and the J gene lost 2 bases, with 11 bases spanning the gap. Germline CDR1 and CDR2: DFQATT and SNEGSKA (reference sequence). The DNA of the CDR3 is TGCAGTGCTAGGGCTAGCAATGCCTACGAGCAGTACTTC. This sequence encodes CSARASNAYEQYF.

This rearrangement joins TRBV30 to TRBJ1-2, with 8 bases identical to TRBD1. In germline, CDR1 is GTSNPN, CDR2 SVGIG (reference sequence). V gave up 5 bases and J gave up 8 bases; unmatched junction bases: 10. The CDR3 is 13 residues long. CDR3 loop: CAWGRDRPRGYTF. Written as DNA, the CDR3 is TGTGCCTGGGGCCGGGACAGGCCGCGCGGCTACACCTTC.

The V and J genes are TRBV29-1 and TRBJ2-5; D is unresolved. The germline V gene has CDR1 SQVTM and CDR2 ANQGSEA. The V end lost 7 bases, the J end lost 2 bases, and 11 bases lay between the germline ends. The CDR3 is 12 amino acids. The CDR3 DNA is TGCAGCGGCGGTGCGCAGCAAGAGACCCAGTACTTC. Amino acid sequence: CSGGAQQETQYF.

J is TRBJ2-3 and V is TRBV5-3, with no clear D. TRBV5-3 is reported as an ORF; its role is uncertain. Between the trimmed V and J ends, which lost 3 bases and 6 bases, there was a span of 5 bases. This CDR3 region has 11 residues. CDR3 sequence (DNA): TGTGCCAGAAGCTCCTTGGATACGCAGTATTTT. Translation: CARSSLDTQYF.

This clonotype was seen only once. This chain links TRBV14 with TRBJ2-3; 7 positions agree with TRBD1. The CDR3 is made up of 16 amino acids. Germline CDR1 and CDR2: SGHDN and FVKESK. The ends lost 3 bases at V and 1 base at J; junction bases unmatched: 7. The CDR3 bases are TGTGCCAGCAGCCAGGGACAGTCCTATGGCACAGATACGCAGTATTTT. Protein product: CASSQGQSYGTDTQYF.

The sample holds one count of this clonotype. The chain uses TRBV25-1 and TRBJ2-3, with 12 bases identical to TRBD2. The junction had 1 base not matched to a gene; V was cut back by 3 bases and J by 3 bases. The CDR3 has 15 amino acids. Germline values: CDR1 MGHDK, CDR2 SYGVNS. CDR3 protein: CASSDGTSGTDTQYF. The CDR3 DNA reads TGTGCCAGCAGTGACGGGACTAGCGGGACAGATACGCAGTATTTT.

V gene TRBV12-3 or TRBV12-4 combines with J gene TRBJ2-1, with 7 positions matching TRBD1. With 3 bases clipped from V and 9 bases from J, the junction kept 5 bases outside the gene matches. This CDR3 is 13 amino acids long. The CDR3 here is CASSFGQVREQFF. CDR3 nucleotide sequence: TGTGCCAGCAGTTTCGGACAGGTCCGTGAGCAGTTCTTC.

This chain links TRBV5-1 with TRBJ2-5; unclear D gene. Germline values: CDR1 SGHRS, CDR2 YFSETQ. Trimming removed 1 base at V and 4 bases at J, with 11 bases between. This CDR3 contains 14 residues. The CDR3 sequence: CASSLWQVVETQYF. Written as DNA, the CDR3 is TGCGCCAGCAGCTTGTGGCAAGTTGTAGAGACCCAGTACTTC. The variable domain in full, completed from reference TRBV5-1 and TRBJ2-5, reads KAGVTQTPRYLIKTRGQQVTLSCSPISGHRSVSWYQQTPGQGLQFLFEYFSETQRNKGNFPGRFSGRQFSNSRSEMNVSTLELGDSALYLCASSLWQVVETQYFGPGTRLLVL.